The clone carrying this T cell receptor beta chain was observed many times. The antigen is not known. This CDR3 is also generated by other DNA sequences in the sample. This sample stems from a study of beta chain features in type 1 diabetes. General study findings and limits: People with Type 1 diabetes carried modestly yet significantly shorter TCRB CDR3s in all four CD4+ subsets.

The CDR3 loop spans 11 amino acids. V lost 4 bases, J lost 1 base, and 1 base lay in between. Germline V gene sequence: CDR1 SNHLY, CDR2 FYNNEI. It was one heparinised blood draw, averaging roughly 100 mL, that each donor gave. CD4+ cells of the naive, central memory, regulatory and stem cell-like memory types were sorted via CD45RO/CCR7/CD25/CD127/CD95/CD27. Expressed TCRB transcripts were sequenced because the isolated RNA had all been reverse transcribed beforehand. TCRdb's copy holds only in-frame clones and misses some; the assay was immunoSEQ multiplex PCR. This sample has 430,000 or so clones; more than 9.5% occur once, and the top ten carry 0.045% to 0.05%.

The source material was naive CD4+ T cells from blood. The chain combines TRBV2 with TRBJ2-5; the D is unclear. This clonotype was sampled from a woman younger than 35 in good health. CDR3 bases: TGTGCCAGCAGTGTCCAAGAGACCCAGTACTTC. This translates into CASSVQETQYF.